Sequencing of this T cell receptor (beta chain) was carried out in a study of blood T cell repertoires in COVID-19 (TCRdb year 2020). At the level of the whole study: Samples covering the acute and convalescent phases of COVID-19 were provided by collaborators in the United States, Italy and Spain. The material from the prospective study consisted of cDNA or gDNA derived from T cells, B-cell-depleted T cells, or PBMCs. The dataset comprised deeply sampled blood TCRbeta repertoires from subjects exposed to, actively infected with, or recovered from COVID-19. The repertoires were released in a freely available public database intended as a resource for research on the immune response to SARS-CoV-2. The samples were drawn from two sources: the first 160 participants of the ongoing ImmuneRACE study, and some 1,300 subjects contributed by 6 global collaborators. Sample metadata almost always included a de-identified subject ID, COVID-19 status, age in years and sex. HLA class I and class II types, where available, came from metadata supplied by the sample provider rather than from assay-based typing.

TCRbeta CDR3 regions were amplified from genomic DNA by means of the immunoSEQ Assay, a bias-controlled multiplex PCR. Per the source publication's procedure: The number of nucleated cells in each sample was estimated from the amplification of reference gene primers within the assay. Sequence reads were collapsed and filtered to measure the absolute abundance of every unique TCRbeta CDR3 rearrangement. For each sample, productive Simpson clonality was calculated by taking the square root of Simpson's diversity index across productive rearrangements. In its TCRdb copy, this immuneACCESS table keeps in-frame sequences only and misses some clones. Where compared with another copy, unresolved V genes explain less than half of these, and the others have no known cause. The V and J calls and the clone size are those of that table, but D and trimming were determined from the DNA. The sample profile shows some 260,000 clones; around 90% of them were found once. The leading ten clones occupy roughly 10% of the sample.

At one collaborating source in Seattle, patients were enrolled during active infection and were followed longitudinally through the course of disease. Whole blood was collected in K2EDTA tubes by collaborating institutions according to the institutions' own protocols. For TCRbeta analysis, collaborators shipped samples in one of three forms: frozen whole blood, isolated PBMCs, or DNA extracted from either of those sample types. Results and caveats for the whole study, not just this receptor: Clinical and demographic metadata were provided uncurated, with the amount varying by source and participant.

About this clone: The specificity of this receptor is unknown. There are no base qualities to consult, and no much larger clone falls within one base.

The CDR3, from cysteine to phenylalanine, totals 13 residues. Only CDR3 DNA remains: 39 bases, in frame from the first base. Reading the germline V gene gives CDR1 SGHVS and CDR2 FQNEAQ. The germline ends are 9 bases apart after V is trimmed by 4 bases and J by 2 bases. The sequence was obtained from a woman between 65 and 79 years old with COVID-19, enrolled during active disease. The rearrangement combines TRBV7-8 with TRBJ2-7; a tentative D call is TRBD2 (5 bases match). Specimen: peripheral blood. In nucleotide form, the sequence is TGTGCCAGCAGCTCCGGGGTTACCTACGAGCAGTACTTC. Translated, this gives CASSSGVTYEQYF.